What follows are 16 T cell receptor beta chains derived from one specimen sequenced in a study of blood T cell repertoires in COVID-19. Profiled with immunoSEQ multiplex PCR; TCRdb holds only in-frame clones, not every one. This sample yields 150,000 to 200,000 clones, of which approximately 80% are seen a single time; 6% to 7% belongs to the top ten. Sequencing was performed on peripheral blood. These receptors all come from a middle-aged woman with COVID-19, enrolled during active disease.

V usage is TRBV5-4 and J usage is TRBJ2-1, with 10 positions matching TRBD2. The CDR3 totals 19 residues. Trimming at V came to 0 bases and at J to 0 bases, leaving 9 bases not matched to a gene. The germline gives CDR1 SGHNT, CDR2 YYREEE (reference sequence). The CDR3 here is CASSLGLAGAASSYNEQFF. The DNA for the CDR3 is TGTGCCAGCAGCTTGGGGCTAGCGGGGGCCGCGAGCTCCTACAATGAGCAGTTCTTC. Full variable domain (outside the CDR3, taken from reference TRBV5-4 and TRBJ2-1): ETGVTQSPTHLIKTRGQQVTLRCSSQSGHNTVSWYQQALGQGPQFIFQYYREEENGRGNFPPRFSGLQFPNYSSELNVNALELDDSALYLCASSLGLAGAASSYNEQFFGPGTRLTVL.

This clone has more than one count but fewer than ten. This chain links TRBV28 with TRBJ1-3; a possible D gene is TRBD1 (5 bases). V lost 3 bases and J 4 bases, leaving 10 bases between the germline ends. CDR1 is MDHEN, CDR2 SYDVKM, per germline. The CDR3 is 14 amino acids. The CDR3 reads CASSFGGTGNTIYF. CDR3 coding DNA: TGTGCCAGCAGTTTTGGGGGGACGGGAAACACCATATATTTT.

The count of this clone is one. The V call is TRBV5-1, the J call TRBJ2-7; TRBD1 is a possible D gene (7 bases). V lost 4 bases to trimming and J lost 1 base, with 18 bases between them. The germline V gene encodes CDR1 SGHRS and CDR2 YFSETQ. CDR3 length: 16 amino acids. The CDR3 sequence: CASSPTGQGGSYEQYF. For the CDR3, the DNA is TGCGCCAGCAGCCCCACCGGCCAGGGGGGTTCCTACGAGCAGTACTTC.

The chain couples TRBV29-1 to TRBJ2-7; 7 bases are a match to TRBD1. Germline V lookup: CDR1 SQVTM, CDR2 ANQGSEA. CDR3 length: 15 residues. After removal of 3 bases from V and 2 bases from J, the junction contained 10 bases not matched to a gene. CDR3 residues: CSVESRTGDPYEQYF. As DNA, the CDR3 is TGCAGCGTTGAGTCGAGAACAGGGGACCCCTACGAGCAGTACTTC.

The genes are TRBV29-1 and TRBJ2-5; TRBD1 agrees at 8 bases. Trimming removed 3 bases from V and 8 bases from J; junction bases left unmatched: 11. The CDR3 consists of 14 residues. Germline assignment: CDR1 SQVTM and CDR2 ANQGSEA. This CDR3 is CSVEKPGGANTQYF. CDR3 nucleotide sequence: TGCAGCGTTGAGAAGCCAGGGGGCGCGAACACCCAGTACTTC.

This chain connects TRBV2 to TRBJ2-7; D remains unclear. The CDR3 contains 11 residues. V was pared by 6 bases and J by 5 bases, with 8 bases between. CDR1 is SNHLY, CDR2 FYNNEI, per germline. DNA of the CDR3: TGTGCCAGCAGCCCAGTCGACGAGCAGTACTTC. Translated: CASSPVDEQYF.

The CDR3 nucleotides are TGTGCCAGCAGTGGGACTAGCGGGACGGGAAATGAGCAGTTCTTC. It codes for CASSGTSGTGNEQFF. V usage is TRBV6-4 and J usage is TRBJ2-1, with 12 bases lining up with TRBD2. The CDR3 has 15 residues. After removal of 4 bases from V and 7 bases from J, the junction contained 5 bases not matched to a gene. CDR1 is MRHNA and CDR2 is SNTAGT in the germline V gene.

The CDR3 loop reads CASSLVAGGATYEQYF. The CDR3, as DNA: TGTGCCAGCAGCTTAGTAGCAGGGGGCGCAACCTACGAGCAGTACTTC. This sequence joins TRBV11-2 and TRBJ2-7, with 8 bases aligning to TRBD1. The CDR3 length is 16 residues. J was trimmed by 2 bases and V by 1 base; bases with no gene match: 7. In germline, CDR1 is SGHAT, CDR2 FQNNGV.

This rearrangement joins TRBV7-6 to TRBJ2-3; D perhaps matches TRBD1 (7 bases). Germline loops: CDR1 SGHVS, CDR2 FNYEAQ. The CDR3 runs 17 residues. Trimming took 3 bases from V and 6 from J, leaving 22 bases between them. The CDR3 DNA reads as TGTGCCAGCAGCTTTCCTCGCGGAGGGGGCGCGTCTGATACGCAGTATTTT. Encoded protein: CASSFPRGGGASDTQYF.

A few counts support this clone. The chain carries TRBV21-1 and TRBJ1-2; the tabulated D call, TRBD1, remains unverified against the DNA. TRBV21-1 represents a pseudogene. The CDR3 has 15 amino acids. The CDR3 DNA is TGTGCCAGCTCACAACGAGACAATATTAACTATGGCTACACCTTC. This codes for CASSQRDNINYGYTF.

The rearrangement uses TRBV19 and TRBJ1-2; TRBD1 might be the D (5 bases). Trimming stripped 8 bases from V and 8 bases from J, with 15 bases between. The CDR3 covers 12 residues. Germline V gives CDR1 LNHDA, CDR2 SQIVND (reference sequence). The DNA for the CDR3 is TGTGCCAGTTCTCAGGCAGGGCAAGGCTACACCTTC. It translates to CASSQAGQGYTF.

The chain links TRBV15 to TRBJ2-1; the D gene is possibly TRBD2 (6 bases). Germline CDR1 and CDR2: LNHNV and YYDKDF (reference sequence). This CDR3 contains 15 residues. V shed 8 bases and J shed 4 bases, with 18 bases lying between them. CDR3: CATWPVPGTYNEQFF. For the CDR3, the DNA is TGTGCCACCTGGCCGGTCCCAGGGACTTACAATGAGCAGTTCTTC. Supplemented by reference TRBV15 and TRBJ2-1, the full variable domain reads DAMVIQNPRYQVTQFGKPVTLSCSQTLNHNVMYWYQQKSSQAPKLLFHYYDKDFNNEADTPDNFQSRRPNTSFCFLDIRSPGLGDTAMYLCATWPVPGTYNEQFFGPGTRLTVL.

This clone was observed once. The chain is built from TRBV19 and TRBJ2-1; TRBD1 matches 11 bases. Germline V gene sequence: CDR1 LNHDA, CDR2 SQIVND (reference sequence). The CDR3 consists of 17 residues. The trim removed 0 bases at V and 9 bases at J, leaving 10 bases unmatched. CDR3 protein: CASSIDHGQGARGEQFF. In nucleotides, the CDR3 is TGTGCCAGTAGTATAGATCATGGACAGGGGGCGCGCGGTGAGCAGTTCTTC. The full variable domain, with the rest looked up from reference TRBV19 and TRBJ2-1, is DGGITQSPKYLFRKEGQNVTLSCEQNLNHDAMYWYRQDPGQGLRLIYYSQIVNDFQKGDIAEGYSVSREKKESFPLTVTSAQKNPTAFYLCASSIDHGQGARGEQFFGPGTRLTVL.

This clone appeared a single time. The V call is TRBV7-3, the J call TRBJ2-1; 16 bases line up with TRBD2. V was clipped by 4 bases and J by 8 bases; unmatched bases: 11. The CDR3 loop spans 18 amino acids. Germline CDR1 and CDR2: SGHTA and FQGTGA. Here the CDR3 reads CASSSPGTSGRAGYEQFF. The DNA of the CDR3 is TGTGCCAGCAGCTCCCCCGGGACTAGCGGGAGGGCCGGCTATGAGCAGTTCTTC.

This chain connects TRBV28 to TRBJ1-1; D is possibly TRBD1 (5 bases). The CDR3 has 14 residues. The germline V gene has CDR1 MDHEN and CDR2 SYDVKM. V lost 4 bases and J 4 bases, leaving 13 bases between the germline ends. The CDR3 nucleotides are TGTGCCAGCAGTTCTCAACAGGCCTCCACTGAAGCTTTCTTT. The encoded protein is CASSSQQASTEAFF. The variable domain in full, with the rest retrieved from reference TRBV28 and TRBJ1-1, is DVKVTQSSRYLVKRTGEKVFLECVQDMDHENMFWYRQDPGLGLRLIYFSYDVKMKEKGDIPEGYSVSREKKERFSLILESASTNQTSMYLCASSSQQASTEAFFGQGTRLTVV.

The rearrangement links TRBV28 to TRBJ2-1, with D unresolved. This CDR3 spans 11 amino acids. Deletions cut 6 bases from V and 10 bases from J, with 10 bases between. Germline V gene sequence: CDR1 MDHEN, CDR2 SYDVKM. The CDR3 bases are TGTGCCAGCAGCCATGGCGGCGAGCAGTTCTTC. Amino acids: CASSHGGEQFF. Drawing the rest from reference TRBV28 and TRBJ2-1, the complete variable domain is DVKVTQSSRYLVKRTGEKVFLECVQDMDHENMFWYRQDPGLGLRLIYFSYDVKMKEKGDIPEGYSVSREKKERFSLILESASTNQTSMYLCASSHGGEQFFGPGTRLTVL.